This TCR beta chain was sequenced in a study of shared clonotypes between healthy human individuals. General study points: A few donors showed sharing of approximately 5% of naive CD4 clonotypes.

Naive-designated CD8 cells lacked CD45RO, were positively enriched for CCR7, and omitted terminally differentiated effector memory CD45RA+ cells. The donor population consisted of healthy HIV-negative adults with no recent acute infections or vaccinations. CDR3 size: 13 residues. V lost 4 bases, J lost 2 bases, and 8 bases lay in between. The V gene's germline CDR1 is MGHRA and CDR2 YSYEKL. The deep-level immunoSEQ assay was used. Assay used: immunoSEQ multiplex PCR; TCRdb lists only in-frame clones, some missing. The sample gives under 700,000 clones, 95% of which show up once; 0.11% is in the top ten. As for this clone: Its target is unknown.

Sequencing was done on a sample of naive CD8+ T cells sorted from blood. V gene TRBV4-1 combines with J gene TRBJ1-1, with D unclear. The clonotype comes from a woman in her twenties or thirties in good health. The chain's CDR3 is CASSLTANTEAFF. CDR3 sequence (DNA): TGCGCCAGCAGCCTAACAGCAAACACTGAAGCTTTCTTT.